The sequence of this T cell receptor (beta chain) was determined in a study of shared clonotypes between healthy human individuals. The assay was immunoSEQ multiplex PCR, and TCRdb's table has in-frame clones only and misses some. Seen here are 2 million to 2.5 million clones, around 95% observed once, and the top ten hold roughly 0.13%. This TCR was sampled from a man between 18 and 35 years old in good health. Sequenced material: naive CD4+ T cells sorted from blood. Stated subset: CD45RA+ positively selected.

The CDR3 loop reads CASSLPSFFGGGSTDTQYF. The DNA for the CDR3 is TGTGCCAGCAGCTTGCCCTCCTTCTTTGGCGGGGGGTCCACAGATACGCAGTATTTT. The chain carries TRBV5-8 and TRBJ2-3; TRBD2 aligns across 8 bases. The J segment lost 2 bases and the V segment lost 1 base, leaving 15 bases of the junction unmatched. Germline values: CDR1 SGHTS, CDR2 YDEGEE. The CDR3 contains 19 residues.